This paragraph reports one TCR beta chain. Its cognate antigen is unknown. The entry originates in a study of PD-1 blockade in classical Hodgkin lymphoma. Study conclusions and caveats: Only CD4+ TCR diversity, not CD8+, had risen significantly by C4D1. Patients newly diagnosed and complete responders had comparable baseline diversity.

Following autologous stem cell transplantation, relapse occurred in every patient, and exposure to brentuximab vedotin varied. Sequencing used immunoSEQ multiplex PCR; TCRdb keeps in-frame clones, though not all of them. The sample yields about 100,000 clones, roughly 89% seen once. V was pared by 0 bases and J by 3 bases, with 6 bases between. The CDR3 extends over 14 amino acids. Germline assignment: CDR1 MNHEY and CDR2 SMNVEV (reference sequence). This clonotype was obtained from a human donor with classical Hodgkin lymphoma. This material consisted of peripheral blood mononuclear cells (PBMCs), taken before the second cycle of nivolumab. This chain joins TRBV27 and TRBJ2-1; a possible D gene is TRBD2 (6 bases). In DNA form, the CDR3 reads TGTGCCAGCAGTTTATCGCGGGGCTACAATGAGCAGTTCTTC. Its translation: CASSLSRGYNEQFF.